This T cell receptor beta chain was sequenced during a study of blood T cell repertoires in COVID-19. About the study: Sites in the United States, Italy and Spain provided acute and convalescent COVID-19 samples.

V was pared by 2 bases and J by 9 bases, with 17 bases between. This CDR3 region has 15 residues. Germline V lookup: CDR1 MNHEY, CDR2 SMNVEV (reference sequence). Per the study methods: Amplification with reference gene primers provided the estimates of nucleated cell counts. Profiled with immunoSEQ multiplex PCR; TCRdb holds only in-frame clones, not every one. That table supplies the V and J calls and clone size; D and trimming were determined from the DNA. This sample has about 190,000 clones, with 65% to 85% found just once. The sequenced sample consisted of peripheral blood. The origin of this receptor is a woman between 25 and 40 years old with acute or convalescent COVID-19. This chain links TRBV27 with TRBJ2-4, with D possibly being TRBD1 (5 bases). The DNA for the CDR3 is TGTGCCAGCAGTTTAACGTCAGGGCCTTTCGGCATTCAGTACTTC. Protein sequence: CASSLTSGPFGIQYF.